This TCR beta chain was recovered during a study of cytomegalovirus exposure and HLA in healthy donors. Points from the study as a whole: Highly shared variants forming one cluster were likely a sequencing artifact.

Primers: 60 Vbeta forward and 13 Jbeta reverse. Clones were read by immunoSEQ multiplex PCR, and TCRdb kept only the in-frame ones, dropping some. This sample has about 120,000 clones; approximately 80% occur once, and the top ten carry approximately 4.2%. V was clipped by 3 bases and J by 1 base, with 12 bases between them. The CDR3 has 15 residues. Germline V gene lookup returns CDR1 MNHEY and CDR2 SVGAGI. Points on this clone: The antigen remains undetermined.

This chain links TRBV6-5 with TRBJ1-2; D possibly corresponds to TRBD1 (6 bases). The specimen was PBMCs. The sequence came from a male donor in good health and CMV-seropositive. The CDR3 is CASSYWGRGNYGYTF. Written as DNA, the CDR3 is TGTGCCAGCAGTTATTGGGGCAGGGGTAACTATGGCTACACCTTC.